This is a list of T cell receptor beta chains from one sample in a study of blood T cell repertoires in COVID-19. Repertoires were generated with immunoSEQ multiplex PCR, while TCRdb's copy carries only in-frame clones and drops some. Seen here are about 270,000 clones, around 89% observed once, and the top ten hold less than 3%. The sequenced material came from PBMCs or T cells enriched from blood (not recorded which). All receptors derive from a woman in her forties or fifties who had recovered from COVID-19. Each CDR3 is given with its conserved first and last residue. Fields, in order: clone size, V gene, D gene, J gene, CDR3 protein, CDR3 DNA. The D gene is left open where the match is weak. Size is stated for part of the rows, as once, few or many counts, or as a class when the clone is expanded.

abundance: NA; v_gene: TRBV15; d_gene: TRBD1; j_gene: TRBJ1-1; CDR3aa: CATSGSPGQMNTEAFF; CDR3nt: TGTGCCACCAGCGGATCGCCGGGACAGATGAACACTGAAGCTTTCTTT
abundance: once; v_gene: TRBV4-1; d_gene: TRBD2; j_gene: TRBJ2-1; CDR3aa: CASSQKAGGNNEQFF; CDR3nt: TGCGCCAGCAGCCAAAAAGCGGGAGGAAACAATGAGCAGTTCTTC
abundance: NA; v_gene: TRBV7-2; d_gene: NA; j_gene: TRBJ1-2; CDR3aa: CASSRGGGVNYGYTF; CDR3nt: TGTGCCAGCAGCCGTGGGGGAGGGGTGAACTATGGCTACACCTTC
abundance: NA; v_gene: TRBV18; d_gene: TRBD1; j_gene: TRBJ1-6; CDR3aa: CASSPPGGQNNSPLHF; CDR3nt: TGTGCCAGCTCCCCCCCCGGGGGACAGAATAATTCACCCCTCCACTTT
abundance: NA; v_gene: TRBV24-1; d_gene: NA; j_gene: TRBJ2-1; CDR3aa: CATSDLDSYNYNEQFF; CDR3nt: TGTGCCACCAGTGATTTGGACAGCTACAACTACAATGAGCAGTTCTTC
abundance: NA; v_gene: TRBV27; d_gene: NA; j_gene: TRBJ1-5; CDR3aa: CASSLKAGKSNQPQHF; CDR3nt: TGTGCCAGCAGTTTAAAGGCGGGGAAGAGCAATCAGCCCCAGCATTTT
abundance: NA; v_gene: TRBV7-9; d_gene: TRBD2; j_gene: TRBJ2-2; CDR3aa: CASSLEKAGGPGTGELFF; CDR3nt: TGTGCCAGCAGCTTAGAAAAAGCGGGAGGGCCCGGCACCGGGGAGCTGTTTTTT
abundance: few; v_gene: TRBV7-8; d_gene: NA; j_gene: TRBJ1-5; CDR3aa: CASSRTENSNQPQHF; CDR3nt: TGTGCCAGCAGTCGGACAGAAAATAGCAATCAGCCCCAGCATTTT
abundance: NA; v_gene: TRBV11-2; d_gene: NA; j_gene: TRBJ1-6; CDR3aa: CASSLIPEGYSPLHF; CDR3nt: TGTGCCAGCAGCTTAATCCCGGAGGGGTATTCACCCCTCCACTTT
abundance: NA; v_gene: TRBV29-1; d_gene: NA; j_gene: TRBJ1-1; CDR3aa: CSVGETANTEAFF; CDR3nt: TGCAGCGTCGGGGAAACAGCGAACACTGAAGCTTTCTTT
abundance: NA; v_gene: TRBV7-8; d_gene: TRBD2; j_gene: TRBJ2-3; CDR3aa: CASSLPPGRGDTQYF; CDR3nt: TGTGCCAGCAGCTTGCCTCCGGGGAGGGGAGATACGCAGTATTTT
abundance: NA; v_gene: TRBV3-1/TRBV3-2; d_gene: NA; j_gene: TRBJ1-3; CDR3aa: CASSLPGGSSGNTIYF; CDR3nt: TGTGCCAGCAGTCTCCCCGGGGGGAGCTCTGGAAACACCATATATTTT
abundance: NA; v_gene: TRBV5-5; d_gene: TRBD1; j_gene: TRBJ2-7; CDR3aa: CASSADRVVSYEQYF; CDR3nt: TGTGCCAGCAGCGCTGACAGGGTCGTCTCCTACGAGCAGTACTTC
abundance: once; v_gene: TRBV5-4; d_gene: TRBD1; j_gene: TRBJ2-7; CDR3aa: CASSSGTGGIYEQYF; CDR3nt: TGTGCCAGCAGCTCCGGGACAGGGGGGATCTACGAGCAGTACTTC
abundance: NA; v_gene: TRBV28; d_gene: NA; j_gene: TRBJ1-2; CDR3aa: CASSLRYTRGGNYGYTF; CDR3nt: TGTGCCAGCAGTTTACGTTATACAAGGGGAGGGAACTATGGCTACACCTTC
abundance: NA; v_gene: TRBV28; d_gene: TRBD1; j_gene: TRBJ1-1; CDR3aa: CASSLSRQGSTEAFF; CDR3nt: TGTGCCAGCAGTTTATCTCGACAGGGGAGCACTGAAGCTTTCTTT
abundance: NA; v_gene: TRBV28; d_gene: TRBD2; j_gene: TRBJ2-1; CDR3aa: CASSLLGLAGVNEQFF; CDR3nt: TGTGCCAGCAGTTTGTTGGGACTAGCGGGAGTGAATGAGCAGTTCTTC
abundance: NA; v_gene: TRBV9; d_gene: NA; j_gene: TRBJ2-2; CDR3aa: CASSVQNTGELFF; CDR3nt: TGTGCCAGCAGCGTACAGAACACCGGGGAGCTGTTTTTT
abundance: NA; v_gene: TRBV27; d_gene: TRBD1; j_gene: TRBJ1-2; CDR3aa: CASSGTGSWDGYTF; CDR3nt: TGTGCCAGCAGTGGGACAGGGTCATGGGATGGCTACACCTTC
abundance: NA; v_gene: TRBV5-6; d_gene: TRBD1; j_gene: TRBJ1-2; CDR3aa: CASSSYPDRGYGYTF; CDR3nt: TGTGCCAGCAGCTCCTATCCGGACAGGGGCTATGGCTACACCTTC
abundance: NA; v_gene: TRBV9; d_gene: TRBD1; j_gene: TRBJ1-3; CDR3aa: CASSVVPGGFGNTIYF; CDR3nt: TGTGCCAGCAGCGTAGTGCCAGGGGGCTTTGGAAACACCATATATTTT
abundance: NA; v_gene: TRBV28; d_gene: NA; j_gene: TRBJ2-2; CDR3aa: CASSLWDKGTTGLTGELFF; CDR3nt: TGTGCCAGCAGTTTATGGGACAAGGGGACAACAGGGCTCACCGGGGAGCTGTTTTTT
abundance: NA; v_gene: TRBV28; d_gene: NA; j_gene: TRBJ1-5; CDR3aa: CASSLWGDSNQPQHF; CDR3nt: TGTGCCAGCAGTTTATGGGGAGATAGCAATCAGCCCCAGCATTTT
abundance: NA; v_gene: TRBV25-1; d_gene: TRBD1; j_gene: TRBJ1-2; CDR3aa: CASSERGQLYGYTF; CDR3nt: TGTGCCAGCAGTGAAAGGGGACAGCTCTATGGCTACACCTTC
abundance: NA; v_gene: TRBV5-1; d_gene: NA; j_gene: TRBJ2-5; CDR3aa: CASSLQGGYQETQYF; CDR3nt: TGCGCCAGCAGCTTACAGGGGGGGTACCAAGAGACCCAGTACTTC
abundance: NA; v_gene: TRBV24-1; d_gene: TRBD2; j_gene: TRBJ2-6; CDR3aa: CATSDSVWVAGGPSSGANVLTF; CDR3nt: TGTGCCACCAGTGATTCCGTCTGGGTAGCGGGAGGGCCTAGCTCTGGGGCCAACGTCCTGACTTTC
abundance: NA; v_gene: TRBV11-2; d_gene: NA; j_gene: TRBJ2-1; CDR3aa: CASSLANNEQFF; CDR3nt: TGTGCCAGCAGCTTAGCTAACAATGAGCAGTTCTTC
abundance: NA; v_gene: TRBV2; d_gene: NA; j_gene: TRBJ1-5; CDR3aa: CASSERTEDQPQHF; CDR3nt: TGTGCCAGCAGTGAGAGGACGGAGGATCAGCCCCAGCATTTT
abundance: NA; v_gene: TRBV4-1; d_gene: TRBD2; j_gene: TRBJ2-1; CDR3aa: CASSQETLAGVRNEQFF; CDR3nt: TGCGCCAGCAGCCAAGAGACTTTAGCGGGAGTTAGAAATGAGCAGTTCTTC
abundance: NA; v_gene: TRBV4-2; d_gene: TRBD1; j_gene: TRBJ1-2; CDR3aa: CASSQVPGQGGYGYTF; CDR3nt: TGTGCCAGCAGCCAAGTGCCCGGACAGGGTGGCTATGGCTACACCTTC
abundance: NA; v_gene: TRBV5-1; d_gene: TRBD2; j_gene: TRBJ2-1; CDR3aa: CASSLAGAYNEQFF; CDR3nt: TGCGCCAGCAGTCTAGCGGGAGCCTACAATGAGCAGTTCTTC
abundance: once; v_gene: TRBV27; d_gene: TRBD1; j_gene: TRBJ1-2; CDR3aa: CASSSQPTGLRYGYTF; CDR3nt: TGTGCCAGCAGTTCACAACCGACAGGGCTGCGCTATGGCTACACCTTC
abundance: NA; v_gene: TRBV9; d_gene: NA; j_gene: TRBJ1-1; CDR3aa: CASSVAGDMNTEAFF; CDR3nt: TGTGCCAGCAGCGTAGCTGGAGATATGAACACTGAAGCTTTCTTT
abundance: NA; v_gene: TRBV28; d_gene: TRBD1; j_gene: TRBJ1-2; CDR3aa: CASSLPGQTIYGYTF; CDR3nt: TGTGCCAGCAGTTTACCGGGACAGACTATCTATGGCTACACCTTC
abundance: NA; v_gene: TRBV7-2; d_gene: TRBD2; j_gene: TRBJ2-1; CDR3aa: CASSLVGSGSRNEQFF; CDR3nt: TGTGCCAGCAGCTTAGTGGGTAGCGGGAGCCGCAATGAGCAGTTCTTC
abundance: NA; v_gene: TRBV19; d_gene: TRBD2; j_gene: TRBJ2-7; CDR3aa: CASSPGLADYEQYF; CDR3nt: TGTGCCAGTAGTCCGGGACTAGCGGACTACGAGCAGTACTTC